The 9 T cell receptor beta chains reported below all come from one sample, sequenced in a study of blood T cell repertoires in COVID-19. TCRdb's table, derived via immunoSEQ multiplex PCR, lists solely in-frame clones and lacks some. The sample consists of approximately 210,000 clones, 86% of them appearing once. Sequenced sample: peripheral blood. The origin of the receptors is a woman aged 70 to 79 with acute or convalescent COVID-19.

The chain employs TRBV5-1 and TRBJ2-2, with 7 bases lining up with TRBD2. This CDR3 region has 15 residues. The junction had 4 bases not matched to a gene; V was cut back by 2 bases and J by 3 bases. CDR1 and CDR2 from the germline V gene are SGHRS and YFSETQ. The CDR3 nucleotides read TGCGCCAGCAGCTTTAGCGGGCCCTACACCGGGGAGCTGTTTTTT. Its translation: CASSFSGPYTGELFF.

The CDR3 coding sequence is TGTGCCAGCAGCTCGTGGACAGGGGCGAACACTGAAGCTTTCTTT. Translation: CASSSWTGANTEAFF. The V and J genes are TRBV7-2 and TRBJ1-1, with 9 bases fitting TRBD1. With 4 bases clipped from V and 1 base from J, the junction kept 4 bases outside the gene matches. Germline CDR1 reads SGHTA; CDR2 reads FQGNSA. The CDR3 extends over 15 amino acids.

This clone occurred a few times. V gene TRBV6-4 combines with J gene TRBJ2-3; possible D gene TRBD1, 6 bases. The CDR3 is made up of 15 amino acids. V dropped 8 bases and J dropped 1 base, with 16 bases sitting between them. CDR1 MRHNA and CDR2 SNTAGT come from the germline V gene. The CDR3 DNA sequence: TGTGCCAGCCCTTCCCCCGCAGGGGGCACAGATACGCAGTATTTT. Its translation: CASPSPAGGTDTQYF.

CDR3 nucleotides: TGCGCCAGCAGCTCCGGGACAGGGGTTTCTATCGAGCAGTACTTC. This encodes CASSSGTGVSIEQYF. V usage is TRBV5-1 and J usage is TRBJ2-7, with TRBD1 identical over 10 bases. The CDR3 totals 15 residues. Germline V gene lookup returns CDR1 SGHRS and CDR2 YFSETQ. Trimming at V came to 3 bases and at J to 6 bases, leaving 9 bases not matched to a gene.

The chain employs TRBV19 and TRBJ1-6, with TRBD1 identical over 9 bases. The V gene end was trimmed by 1 base and the J gene end by 7 bases; junction bases not matched to a gene: 2. CDR3 length: 15 residues. Germline V gene lookup returns CDR1 LNHDA and CDR2 SQIVND (reference sequence). The CDR3 loop is CASSIATGGNSPLHF. The CDR3 nucleotides are TGTGCCAGTAGTATAGCGACAGGGGGAAATTCACCCCTCCACTTT.

CDR3 region: CASSPGTGYNQPQHF. CDR3 nucleotides: TGTGCCAGCAGTCCCGGGACAGGGTACAATCAGCCCCAGCATTTT. The rearrangement links TRBV5-4 to TRBJ1-5; 9 nucleotides agree with TRBD1. Losses at the gene ends were 5 bases for V and 3 bases for J; bases not matched to a gene: 6. This CDR3 spans 15 amino acids. Germline values: CDR1 SGHNT, CDR2 YYREEE (reference sequence).

As to this clone: At the DNA level, this CDR3 is encoded by other sequences in the same sample as well. This chain links TRBV5-4 with TRBJ1-3; no clear D. V was trimmed by 0 bases and J by 3 bases, leaving 4 bases between them. The germline V gene has CDR1 SGHNT and CDR2 YYREEE (reference sequence). This CDR3 spans 13 amino acids. CDR3 sequence reads: CASSLAGGNTIYF. DNA of the CDR3: TGTGCCAGCAGCTTGGCCGGTGGAAACACCATATATTTT.

The chain links TRBV14 to TRBJ1-1; D is possibly TRBD1 (5 bases). V was shortened by 0 bases and J by 4 bases, with 6 bases between the two germline ends. This CDR3 region has 13 residues. Germline V gives CDR1 SGHDN, CDR2 FVKESK. Written as DNA, the CDR3 is TGTGCCAGCAGCCAAGACAGGGTCACTGAAGCTTTCTTT. It codes for CASSQDRVTEAFF.

This chain connects TRBV4-1 to TRBJ1-4; tentative D call: TRBD1 (5 bases). The germline CDR1 and CDR2 sequences are MGHRA and YSYEKL. V was clipped by 4 bases and J by 7 bases, with 16 bases between them. The CDR3 spans 15 residues. CDR3 bases: TGCGCCAGCAGCCCCGGGCAGGGCCTGGGTGAAAAACTGTTTTTT. Its translation: CASSPGQGLGEKLFF.